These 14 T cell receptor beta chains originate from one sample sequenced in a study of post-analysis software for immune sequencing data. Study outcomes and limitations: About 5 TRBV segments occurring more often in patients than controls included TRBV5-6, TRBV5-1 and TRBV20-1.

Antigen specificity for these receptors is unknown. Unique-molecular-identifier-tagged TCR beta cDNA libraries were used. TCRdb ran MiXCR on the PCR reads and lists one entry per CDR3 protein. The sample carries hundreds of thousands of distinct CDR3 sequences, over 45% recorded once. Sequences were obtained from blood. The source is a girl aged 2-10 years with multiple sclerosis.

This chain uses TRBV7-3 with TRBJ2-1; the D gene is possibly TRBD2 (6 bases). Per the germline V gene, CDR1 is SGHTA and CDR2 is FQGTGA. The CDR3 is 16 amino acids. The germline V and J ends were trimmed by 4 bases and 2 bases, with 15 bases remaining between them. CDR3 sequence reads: CASSSLAAQPYNEQFF. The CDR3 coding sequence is TGTGCCAGCAGCTCTTTAGCGGCCCAACCCTACAATGAGCAGTTCTTC.

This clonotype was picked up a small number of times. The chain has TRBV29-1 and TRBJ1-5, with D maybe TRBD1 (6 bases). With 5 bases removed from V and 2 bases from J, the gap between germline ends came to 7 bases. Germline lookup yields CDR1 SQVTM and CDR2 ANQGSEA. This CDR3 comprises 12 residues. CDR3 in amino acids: CSVRTGNQPQHF. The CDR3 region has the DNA TGCAGCGTTAGGACAGGCAATCAGCCCCAGCATTTT.

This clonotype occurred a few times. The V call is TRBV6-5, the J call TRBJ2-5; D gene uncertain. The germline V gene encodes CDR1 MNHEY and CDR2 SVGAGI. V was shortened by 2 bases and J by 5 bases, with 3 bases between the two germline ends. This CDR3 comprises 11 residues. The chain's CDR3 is CASSYAETQYF. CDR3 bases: TGTGCCAGCAGTTACGCCGAGACCCAGTACTTC.

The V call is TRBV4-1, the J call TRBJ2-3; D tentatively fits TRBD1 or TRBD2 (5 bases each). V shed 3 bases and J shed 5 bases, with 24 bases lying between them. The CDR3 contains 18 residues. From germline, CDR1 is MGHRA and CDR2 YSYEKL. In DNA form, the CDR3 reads TGCGCCAGCAGCCACGATGCTAAGACCGGGCGTGGGGGAGATACGCAGTATTTT. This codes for CASSHDAKTGRGGDTQYF.

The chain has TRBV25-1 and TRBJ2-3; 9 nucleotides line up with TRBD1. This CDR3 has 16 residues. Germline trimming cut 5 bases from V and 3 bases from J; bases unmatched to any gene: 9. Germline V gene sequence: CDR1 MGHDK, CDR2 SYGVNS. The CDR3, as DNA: TGTGCCAGCAGTTCCACACAGGGGGCTGGTACAGATACGCAGTATTTT. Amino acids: CASSSTQGAGTDTQYF.

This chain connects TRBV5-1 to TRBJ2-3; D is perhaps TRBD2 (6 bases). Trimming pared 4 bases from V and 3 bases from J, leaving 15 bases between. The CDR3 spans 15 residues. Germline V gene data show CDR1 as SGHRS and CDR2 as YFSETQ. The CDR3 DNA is TGCGCCAGCAGCCCCCGCGGGGTGTTGACAGATACGCAGTATTTT. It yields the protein CASSPRGVLTDTQYF. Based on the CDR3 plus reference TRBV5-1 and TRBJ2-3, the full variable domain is KAGVTQTPRYLIKTRGQQVTLSCSPISGHRSVSWYQQTPGQGLQFLFEYFSETQRNKGNFPGRFSGRQFSNSRSEMNVSTLELGDSALYLCASSPRGVLTDTQYFGPGTRLTVL.

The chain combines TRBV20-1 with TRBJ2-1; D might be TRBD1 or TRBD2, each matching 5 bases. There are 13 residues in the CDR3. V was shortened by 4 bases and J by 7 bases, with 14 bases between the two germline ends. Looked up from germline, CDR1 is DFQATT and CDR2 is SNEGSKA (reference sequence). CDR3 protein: CSAMSGRNNEQFF. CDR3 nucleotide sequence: TGCAGTGCTATGTCAGGGAGAAATAATGAGCAGTTCTTC.

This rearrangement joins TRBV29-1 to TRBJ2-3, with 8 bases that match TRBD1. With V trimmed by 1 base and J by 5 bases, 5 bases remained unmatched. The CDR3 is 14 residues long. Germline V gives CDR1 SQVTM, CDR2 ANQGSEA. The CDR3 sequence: CSVEGGTGRDTQYF. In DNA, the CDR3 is TGCAGCGTTGAAGGCGGGACAGGCCGAGATACGCAGTATTTT.

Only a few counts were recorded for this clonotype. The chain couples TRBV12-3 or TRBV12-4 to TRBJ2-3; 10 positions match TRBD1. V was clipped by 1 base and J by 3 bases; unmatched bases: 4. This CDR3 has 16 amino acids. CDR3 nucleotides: TGTGCCAGCAGTTTAGGACAGGGGGCGCTTACAGATACGCAGTATTTT. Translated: CASSLGQGALTDTQYF.

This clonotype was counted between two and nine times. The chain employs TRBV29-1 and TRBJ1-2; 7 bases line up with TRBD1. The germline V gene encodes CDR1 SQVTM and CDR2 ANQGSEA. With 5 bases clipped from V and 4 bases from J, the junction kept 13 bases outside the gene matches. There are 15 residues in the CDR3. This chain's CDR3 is CSVLYSLGGFYGYTF. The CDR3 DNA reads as TGCAGCGTTTTGTACAGTCTAGGGGGCTTCTATGGCTACACCTTC.

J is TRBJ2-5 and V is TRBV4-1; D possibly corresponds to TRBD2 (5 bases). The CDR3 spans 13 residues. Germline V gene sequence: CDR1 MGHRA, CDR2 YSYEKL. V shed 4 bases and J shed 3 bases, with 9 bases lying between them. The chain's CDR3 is CASSRTLKETQYF. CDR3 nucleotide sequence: TGCGCCAGCAGCCGGACTCTGAAAGAGACCCAGTACTTC.

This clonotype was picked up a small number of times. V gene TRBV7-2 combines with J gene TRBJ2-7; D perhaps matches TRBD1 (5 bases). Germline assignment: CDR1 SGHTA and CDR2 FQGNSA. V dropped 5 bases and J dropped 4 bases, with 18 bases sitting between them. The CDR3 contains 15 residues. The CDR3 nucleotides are TGTGCCAGCAGCACATCGGCAGGGAATGGGTACGAGCAGTACTTC. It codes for CASSTSAGNGYEQYF.

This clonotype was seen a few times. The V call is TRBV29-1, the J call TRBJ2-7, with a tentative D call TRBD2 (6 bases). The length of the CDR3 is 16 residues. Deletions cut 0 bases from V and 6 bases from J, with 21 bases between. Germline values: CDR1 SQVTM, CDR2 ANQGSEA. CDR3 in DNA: TGCAGCGTTGAAGATCGGAGTAGCGGTAGACCGGGCGAGCAGTACTTC. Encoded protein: CSVEDRSSGRPGEQYF.

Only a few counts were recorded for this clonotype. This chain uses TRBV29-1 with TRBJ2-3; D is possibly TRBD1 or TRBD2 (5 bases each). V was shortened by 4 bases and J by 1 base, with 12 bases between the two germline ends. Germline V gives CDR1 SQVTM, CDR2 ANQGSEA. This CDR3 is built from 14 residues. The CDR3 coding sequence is TGCAGCGTTGCCGGGGCCCATCGCACAGATACGCAGTATTTT. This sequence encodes CSVAGAHRTDTQYF.